Following are 17 T cell receptor beta chains from one sample sequenced in a study of technical replicates of blood from several donors. TCRdb keeps only in-frame clones here, not all; method: immunoSEQ multiplex PCR. Of 60,000 to 65,000 clones listed, around 88% are singletons. The sequenced material came from PBMCs. The origin of the receptors is a human donor in good health. Some clones in this sample may be carry-over from other donors' samples.

The chain carries TRBV27 and TRBJ1-6; possible D gene TRBD1, 6 bases. Germline loops: CDR1 MNHEY, CDR2 SMNVEV (reference sequence). The CDR3 sequence is 14 residues long. V dropped 8 bases and J dropped 10 bases, with 18 bases sitting between them. In DNA, the CDR3 is TGTGCCAGCCCCCCAGGGGAACAAGGCTCACCCCTCCACTTT. Its translation: CASPPGEQGSPLHF.

The chain is built from TRBV5-1 and TRBJ2-7; maybe TRBD1 (7 bases). Germline CDR1 and CDR2: SGHRS and YFSETQ. V was cut by 4 bases and J by 5 bases, with 19 bases left in between. The CDR3 consists of 15 residues. The CDR3 loop reads CASSPSGGRGNEQYF. CDR3 in DNA: TGCGCCAGCAGCCCCTCAGGGGGGAGAGGCAACGAGCAGTACTTC. The full variable domain, its missing parts supplied by reference TRBV5-1 and TRBJ2-7, is KAGVTQTPRYLIKTRGQQVTLSCSPISGHRSVSWYQQTPGQGLQFLFEYFSETQRNKGNFPGRFSGRQFSNSRSEMNVSTLELGDSALYLCASSPSGGRGNEQYFGPGTRLTVT.

The V and J genes are TRBV27 and TRBJ1-1; TRBD1 might be the D (6 bases). This CDR3 has 15 residues. From germline, CDR1 is MNHEY and CDR2 SMNVEV (reference sequence). Trimming left V 0 bases short and J 8 bases short, with 16 bases between. The CDR3 loop is CASSLSITGHYEAFF. The CDR3 nucleotides read TGTGCCAGCAGTTTATCGATAACAGGGCATTACGAAGCTTTCTTT.

In the case of this clone: Additional DNA sequences in this sample encode the identical CDR3. J is TRBJ2-3 and V is TRBV6-4, with D unresolved. CDR1 is MRHNA, CDR2 SNTAGT, per germline. This CDR3 is built from 14 residues. The V end lost 0 bases, the J end lost 1 base, and 5 bases lay between the germline ends. The CDR3 sequence: CASSDSQGTDTQYF. The CDR3 DNA follows: TGTGCCAGCAGTGACTCGCAGGGCACAGATACGCAGTATTTT.

The DNA of the CDR3 is TGTGCCAGCAGCGATCACACTAACTATGGCTACACCTTC. It is translated as CASSDHTNYGYTF. The chain links TRBV5-4 to TRBJ1-2; D not certain. Germline V gives CDR1 SGHNT, CDR2 YYREEE (reference sequence). V was pared by 4 bases and J by 0 bases, with 7 bases between. The CDR3 spans 13 residues.

In this sample, this clone turned up a few times. This chain links TRBV2 with TRBJ1-6, with a tentative D call TRBD1 (6 bases). Germline values: CDR1 SNHLY, CDR2 FYNNEI. With 7 bases removed from V and 0 bases from J, the gap between germline ends came to 16 bases. The CDR3 sequence is 17 residues long. The CDR3 nucleotides are TGTGCCAGCACGGGGGGTCAGGGGAGCTCCTATAATTCACCCCTCCACTTT. Its protein product is CASTGGQGSSYNSPLHF.

Comments on this clone: Distinct nucleotide sequences in the sample also encode this CDR3. V usage is TRBV5-1 and J usage is TRBJ2-3; D gene uncertain. V was cut by 4 bases and J by 0 bases, with 3 bases left in between. The germline V gene encodes CDR1 SGHRS and CDR2 YFSETQ. CDR3 length: 12 residues. The CDR3 bases are TGCGCCAGCAGCCTTAGCACAGATACGCAGTATTTT. Amino acid sequence: CASSLSTDTQYF.

This clone was recorded only once. The chain combines TRBV4-3 with TRBJ2-2; TRBD2 matches 14 bases. Trimming removed 1 base from V and 5 bases from J; junction bases left unmatched: 6. Germline CDR1 LGHNA, CDR2 YSLEER. The CDR3 contains 18 residues. As DNA, the CDR3 is TGCGCCAGCAGCCAAGCGGGACTAGCGGGAGTGGGGACCGGGGAGCTGTTTTTT. It codes for CASSQAGLAGVGTGELFF.

V is TRBV6-5 and J is TRBJ2-7, with 8 bases fitting TRBD2. The CDR3 is 16 amino acids. V shed 2 bases, J shed 2 bases, and the junction held 8 bases outside the gene matches. Germline V gives CDR1 MNHEY, CDR2 SVGAGI. CDR3 in DNA: TGTGCCAGCAGTTACCTCAGCGGGGGCCGCGCCTACGAGCAGTACTTC. Amino acid sequence: CASSYLSGGRAYEQYF.

The chain employs TRBV18 and TRBJ1-1, with a weak D call TRBD1 (5 bases). The CDR3 spans 15 residues. V lost 0 bases and J 3 bases, leaving 11 bases between the germline ends. Germline V CDR1 and CDR2: KGHSH, LQKENI. The CDR3 loop is CASSPPKGWDTEAFF. The CDR3, as DNA: TGTGCCAGCTCACCACCGAAGGGGTGGGACACTGAAGCTTTCTTT.

V usage is TRBV11-3 and J usage is TRBJ2-1; 8 bases align to TRBD2. V trimming: 5 bases; J trimming: 2 bases; junction bases outside the gene matches: 14. The CDR3 has 18 amino acids. The germline V gene encodes CDR1 SGHNT and CDR2 YENEEA. CDR3 loop: CASSPPWVSGAPYNEQFF. In DNA, the CDR3 is TGTGCCAGCAGCCCTCCCTGGGTTAGCGGGGCGCCCTACAATGAGCAGTTCTTC. The variable domain in full, completed from reference TRBV11-3 and TRBJ2-1, reads EAGVVQSPRYKIIEKKQPVAFWCNPISGHNTLYWYLQNLGQGPELLIRYENEEAVDDSQLPKDRFSAERLKGVDSTLKIQPAELGDSAVYLCASSPPWVSGAPYNEQFFGPGTRLTVL.

The V call is TRBV15, the J call TRBJ2-1; possibly TRBD2 for D (6 bases). Germline CDR1 reads LNHNV; CDR2 reads YYDKDF (reference sequence). Trimming took off 0 bases at V and 3 bases at J, with 12 bases between the two ends. The CDR3 has 16 amino acids. CDR3 amino acids: CATSREVVGLYNEQFF. Here the CDR3 DNA reads TGTGCCACCAGCAGAGAAGTTGTGGGACTCTACAATGAGCAGTTCTTC. The full variable domain, its missing parts supplied by reference TRBV15 and TRBJ2-1, is DAMVIQNPRYQVTQFGKPVTLSCSQTLNHNVMYWYQQKSSQAPKLLFHYYDKDFNNEADTPDNFQSRRPNTSFCFLDIRSPGLGDTAMYLCATSREVVGLYNEQFFGPGTRLTVL.

The chain links TRBV5-1 to TRBJ2-1, with 7 bases fitting TRBD1. CDR3 length equals 15 residues. V trimming: 4 bases; J trimming: 0 bases; junction bases outside the gene matches: 4. The germline V gene has CDR1 SGHRS and CDR2 YFSETQ. CDR3: CASSVGQNSYNEQFF. The CDR3 nucleotides read TGCGCCAGCAGCGTGGGACAGAACTCCTACAATGAGCAGTTCTTC.

This chain uses TRBV7-8 with TRBJ2-7, with 9 bases fitting TRBD2. The ends lost 5 bases at V and 5 bases at J; junction bases unmatched: 16. Germline-derived CDR1 and CDR2 are SGHVS and FQNEAQ. CDR3 length: 17 residues. The CDR3 protein is CASSPPLRLAVRDEQYF. Written as DNA, the CDR3 is TGTGCCAGCAGCCCACCGCTAAGACTAGCGGTACGGGACGAGCAGTACTTC.

The chain couples TRBV7-2 to TRBJ2-3; D uncertain. Per the germline V gene, CDR1 is SGHTA and CDR2 is FQGNSA. CDR3 size: 12 residues. Trimming took off 6 bases at V and 5 bases at J, with 9 bases between the two ends. This CDR3 reads CASRSPGDTQYF. The CDR3, as DNA: TGTGCCAGCAGATCACCGGGAGATACGCAGTATTTT.

The chain is built from TRBV7-2 and TRBJ2-7; TRBD1 matches at 7 bases. Germline trimming cut 5 bases from V and 4 bases from J; bases unmatched to any gene: 5. Germline CDR1 and CDR2: SGHTA and FQGNSA. The CDR3 has 13 amino acids. CDR3 region: CASSGYRGYEQYF. CDR3 nucleotide sequence: TGTGCCAGCAGCGGATACAGGGGATACGAGCAGTACTTC.

CDR3 in amino acids: CASSGTGAGELFF. The DNA of the CDR3 is TGTGCCAGCAGCGGGACTGGGGCCGGGGAGCTGTTTTTT. This sequence joins TRBV9 and TRBJ2-2; D may be TRBD2 (5 bases). CDR3 length: 13 residues. Per the germline V gene, CDR1 is SGDLS and CDR2 is YYNGEE. With 3 bases removed from V and 6 bases from J, the gap between germline ends came to 9 bases.